One and the same sample provided the 14 T cell receptor beta chains below, sequenced in a study of cytomegalovirus exposure and HLA in healthy donors. Vbeta (60) and Jbeta (13) primers were used in the PCR. Produced via immunoSEQ multiplex PCR; TCRdb's table is partial and in-frame only. Here the sample spans 110,000 or so clones, 75% to 85% being singletons. The specimen was PBMCs. The origin of the receptors is a middle-aged man in good health and CMV-seronegative.

This chain connects TRBV30 to TRBJ1-1; the D is unclear. This CDR3 is built from 16 residues. Trimming removed 0 bases from V and 6 bases from J, with 20 bases in between. Germline V CDR1 and CDR2: GTSNPN, SVGIG (reference sequence). The DNA of the CDR3 is TGTGCCTGGAGTGTACTGTTTGAGACCGCGGCCCCTGAAGCTTTCTTT. As protein: CAWSVLFETAAPEAFF.

The V gene is TRBV11-2, the J gene TRBJ1-1; tentatively, D is TRBD1 (5 bases). The CDR3 extends over 17 amino acids. Deletions cut 5 bases from V and 4 bases from J, with 23 bases between. The germline CDR1 and CDR2 sequences are SGHAT and FQNNGV. This CDR3 reads CASSPLGGERWATEAFF. The CDR3 region has the DNA TGTGCCAGCAGCCCACTTGGGGGGGAGAGGTGGGCCACTGAAGCTTTCTTT. The full variable domain, in which reference TRBV11-2 and TRBJ1-1 provide the parts outside the CDR3, is EAGVAQSPRYKIIEKRQSVAFWCNPISGHATLYWYQQILGQGPKLLIQFQNNGVVDDSQLPKDRFSAERLKGVDSTLKIQPAKLEDSAVYLCASSPLGGERWATEAFFGQGTRLTVV.

This chain links TRBV7-2 with TRBJ2-1, with 14 bases aligning to TRBD2. The V gene's germline CDR1 is SGHTA and CDR2 FQGNSA. Unmatched junction bases numbered 6, after V lost 5 bases and J lost 9 bases. The CDR3 is 15 amino acids. CDR3 DNA sequence: TGTGCCAGCAGCCAGACTAGCGGGAGGGTTACTGAGCAGTTCTTC. As protein: CASSQTSGRVTEQFF.

The V gene is TRBV4-3, the J gene TRBJ2-1, with a tentative D call TRBD2 (6 bases). The CDR3 runs to 15 residues. Trimming took 4 bases from V and 6 from J, leaving 16 bases between them. The germline V gene has CDR1 LGHNA and CDR2 YSLEER. The CDR3 spells CASSLYSGSGNEQFF. The CDR3 nucleotides are TGCGCCAGCAGCCTTTATAGCGGTAGTGGCAATGAGCAGTTCTTC.

The gene calls are TRBV7-9 and TRBJ2-2; 7 nucleotides line up with TRBD1. Germline V gives CDR1 SEHNR, CDR2 FQNEAQ (reference sequence). Losses at the gene ends were 5 bases for V and 5 bases for J; bases not matched to a gene: 11. The CDR3 has 16 residues. The CDR3 DNA sequence: TGTGCCAGCAGCCCCACCGGGACAGTAGGAACCGGGGAGCTGTTTTTT. The encoded protein is CASSPTGTVGTGELFF.

This CDR3 is CASSPHAGTNTEAFF. DNA of the CDR3: TGTGCCAGCAGCCCCCATGCCGGGACAAACACTGAAGCTTTCTTT. V is TRBV7-3 and J is TRBJ1-1, with a tentative D call TRBD1 (6 bases). The V gene lost 5 bases and the J gene lost 2 bases, with 15 bases spanning the gap. The V gene's germline CDR1 is SGHTA and CDR2 FQGTGA. This CDR3 is 15 amino acids long. Variable domain in full (rest from reference TRBV7-3 and TRBJ1-1): GAGVSQTPSNKVTEKGKYVELRCDPISGHTALYWYRQSLGQGPEFLIYFQGTGAADDSGLPNDRFFAVRPEGSVSTLKIQRTERGDSAVYLCASSPHAGTNTEAFFGQGTRLTVV.

On this clone itself: The sample carries other DNA sequences with the same CDR3. The gene calls are TRBV30 and TRBJ1-1, with 7 bases lining up with TRBD1. Germline-derived CDR1 and CDR2 are GTSNPN and SVGIG (reference sequence). The junction had 12 bases not matched to a gene; V was cut back by 4 bases and J by 1 base. This CDR3 has 16 residues. The CDR3 region is CAWKAYRGGRNTEAFF. CDR3 sequence (DNA): TGTGCCTGGAAAGCTTACAGGGGTGGAAGGAACACTGAAGCTTTCTTT.

This clone was recorded only once. The chain links TRBV5-8 to TRBJ2-5, with 13 bases identical to TRBD2. The CDR3 sequence is 18 residues long. V was clipped by 4 bases and J by 2 bases; unmatched bases: 11. Germline assignment: CDR1 SGHTS and CDR2 YDEGEE. The CDR3 reads CASSPRTSGGDDQETQYF. CDR3 sequence (DNA): TGTGCCAGCAGCCCCCGGACTAGCGGGGGAGATGATCAAGAGACCCAGTACTTC. Using reference TRBV5-8 and TRBJ2-5 for the parts outside the CDR3, the full variable domain is EAGVTQSPTHLIKTRGQQATLRCSPISGHTSVYWYQQALGLGLQFLLWYDEGEERNRGNFPPRFSGRQFPNYSSELNVNALELEDSALYLCASSPRTSGGDDQETQYFGPGTRLLVL.

This chain uses TRBV30 with TRBJ2-7; 8 bases are shared with TRBD1. The CDR3 has 13 residues. Trimming took 3 bases from V and 5 from J; bases not matched to a gene: 6. In germline, CDR1 is GTSNPN, CDR2 SVGIG (reference sequence). For the CDR3, the DNA is TGTGCCTGGAGATCCAGGGGGCGGAACGAGCAGTACTTC. Its translation: CAWRSRGRNEQYF.

This clone occurred many times. CDR3 sequence reads: CAWRDQGGFTEAFF. The DNA of the CDR3 is TGTGCCTGGAGGGATCAGGGGGGTTTCACTGAAGCTTTCTTT. This chain uses TRBV30 with TRBJ1-1; 7 bases fit TRBD1. The CDR3 contains 14 residues. J lost 4 bases, V lost 3 bases, and 8 bases had no gene match. In germline, CDR1 is GTSNPN, CDR2 SVGIG (reference sequence).

In this sample, this clone is medium-sized. The chain joins TRBV2 to TRBJ2-5; D is ambiguous. Germline-derived CDR1 and CDR2 are SNHLY and FYNNEI. Trimming removed 9 bases at V and 1 base at J, with 12 bases between. The CDR3 sequence is 13 residues long. The CDR3 spells CASEAFSQETQYF. DNA of the CDR3: TGTGCCAGTGAGGCTTTTTCCCAAGAGACCCAGTACTTC. Combining the CDR3 with reference TRBV2 and TRBJ2-5 gives the whole variable domain EPEVTQTPSHQVTQMGQEVILRCVPISNHLYFYWYRQILGQKVEFLVSFYNNEISEKSEIFDDQFSVERPDGSNFTLKIRSTKLEDSAMYFCASEAFSQETQYFGPGTRLLVL.

The chain joins TRBV19 to TRBJ2-6; D might be TRBD1 (6 bases). Germline V gene lookup returns CDR1 LNHDA and CDR2 SQIVND (reference sequence). V was trimmed by 3 bases and J by 2 bases, leaving 11 bases between them. The CDR3 runs to 16 residues. The chain's CDR3 is CASSITRQAGANVLTF. CDR3 nucleotides: TGTGCCAGTAGTATCACAAGACAGGCTGGGGCCAACGTCCTGACTTTC.

This clone has only one observation. The chain combines TRBV30 with TRBJ1-4; TRBD1 is a possible D gene (5 bases). The germline V gene encodes CDR1 GTSNPN and CDR2 SVGIG (reference sequence). Trimming pared 1 base from V and 14 bases from J, leaving 14 bases between. The CDR3 loop spans 12 amino acids. The CDR3: CAWSGQGLVLFF. For the CDR3, the DNA is TGTGCCTGGAGTGGTCAGGGCCTCGTCCTGTTTTTT.

In this sample, this clone turned up once. This chain links TRBV4-2 with TRBJ2-2; TRBD2 aligns across 8 bases. From germline, CDR1 is LGHNA and CDR2 YNFKEQ. Trimming cost V 6 bases and J 3 bases; bases outside gene matches: 9. This CDR3 comprises 16 residues. CDR3 amino acids: CASSPTPGLDTGELFF. The CDR3 DNA reads as TGTGCCAGCAGTCCAACGCCGGGACTAGACACCGGGGAGCTGTTTTTT.